This record looks at one TCR beta chain sequence and its context. Its antigen is currently unknown. Here immunoSEQ multiplex PCR was the method, and the copy in TCRdb shows in-frame clones only, minus some. The sample yields approximately 150,000 clones, more than 85% seen once. This sample stems from a study of T cell responses to AZD1222 COVID-19 vaccine. For the study at large: Whether given at about 4 or about 12 weeks, second doses were pooled. General study findings and limits: It was only a handful of AZD1222 recipients who were seropositive at baseline. Mostly white British, mostly female donors; authors suggested clonal diversity may be underestimated. Unmutated regions of variants are reportedly targeted by nearly half of spike-specific TCRs.

Per the germline V gene, CDR1 is SNHLY and CDR2 is FYNNEI. CDR3 size: 15 residues. V lost 1 base, J lost 2 bases, and 5 bases stayed unmatched. Material: peripheral blood, obtained on day 0 of AZD1222 vaccination. The gene calls are TRBV2 and TRBJ2-7; 7 nucleotides line up with TRBD1. This clonotype originated in an adult in good health. Here the CDR3 DNA reads TGTGCCAGCAGTGAAGGGGGCCAGGGGGCCTACGAGCAGTACTTC. Residues: CASSEGGQGAYEQYF.